The clone carrying this T cell receptor (beta chain) was seen more than once but under ten times. Its antigen is unknown. In the same sample, other DNA sequences code for this CDR3. The data were taken from a study of shared clonotypes between healthy human individuals. Study background: Three plates each covered CD4 naive and memory; CD8 naive two, CD8 memory one.

This table comes from immunoSEQ multiplex PCR, and its TCRdb copy is limited to in-frame clones, with some not included. Of about 2.4 million clones in the sample, over 85% were seen once. The germline V gene encodes CDR1 KGHSH and CDR2 LQKENI. The CDR3 runs to 13 residues. Trimming removed 3 bases at V and 2 bases at J, with 8 bases between. Study results and caveats: Naive CD4 clonotypes overlapped across several donors at around 4.7%.

The sample taken for sequencing was naive CD4+ T cells from PBMCs. Specified subset: CD45RA+ positively selected. The V call is TRBV18, the J call TRBJ2-7; D is perhaps TRBD1 (6 bases). The origin of this receptor is a man aged 18 to 30 in good health. Some clones in this sample may be carry-over from other donors' samples. The CDR3 loop is CASSPDSAYEQYF. The CDR3 DNA reads as TGTGCCAGCTCACCGGACAGCGCCTACGAGCAGTACTTC.